Detailed here is one TCR beta chain. This entry belongs to a study of technical replicates of blood from a few donors. Measured with immunoSEQ multiplex PCR; TCRdb has only the in-frame clones, and not every one. The repertoire includes tens of thousands of clones, roughly 94% of them detected once, and about 0.39% sits in the top ten. V shed 3 bases, J shed 2 bases, and the junction held 3 bases outside the gene matches. Germline CDR1 and CDR2: MDHEN and SYDVKM. This CDR3 comprises 15 residues. This receptor was taken from a human donor in good health. The chain combines TRBV28 with TRBJ2-3, with 9 positions matching TRBD2. Sequencing was done on a sample of T cells isolated from PBMCs. The CDR3 region is CASSLVGLATDTQYF. The CDR3 bases are TGTGCCAGCAGTTTGGTGGGACTAGCCACAGATACGCAGTATTTT.